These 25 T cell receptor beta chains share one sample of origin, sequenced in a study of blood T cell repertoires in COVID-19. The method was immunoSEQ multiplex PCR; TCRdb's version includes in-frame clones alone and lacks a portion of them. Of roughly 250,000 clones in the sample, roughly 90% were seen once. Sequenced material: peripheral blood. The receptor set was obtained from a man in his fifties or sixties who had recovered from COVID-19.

The CDR3 here is CASTQQGGPNTGELFF. The CDR3 DNA reads TGTGCCAGTACCCAACAGGGTGGGCCGAACACCGGGGAGCTGTTTTTT. This chain uses TRBV19 with TRBJ2-2, with D perhaps TRBD1 (6 bases). Germline V gives CDR1 LNHDA, CDR2 SQIVND (reference sequence). The CDR3 contains 16 residues. V dropped 7 bases and J dropped 0 bases, with 15 bases sitting between them.

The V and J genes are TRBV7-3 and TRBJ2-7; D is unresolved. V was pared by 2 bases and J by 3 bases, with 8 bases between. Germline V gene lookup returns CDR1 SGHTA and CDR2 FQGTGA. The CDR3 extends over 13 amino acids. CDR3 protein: CASSLAEDYEQYF. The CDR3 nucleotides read TGTGCCAGCAGCTTAGCAGAGGACTACGAGCAGTACTTC.

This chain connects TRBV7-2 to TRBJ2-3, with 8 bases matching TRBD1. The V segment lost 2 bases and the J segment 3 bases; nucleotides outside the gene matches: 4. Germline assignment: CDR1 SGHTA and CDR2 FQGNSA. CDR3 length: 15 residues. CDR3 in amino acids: CASSLNRQGTDTQYF. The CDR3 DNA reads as TGTGCCAGCAGCTTAAACCGACAGGGGACAGATACGCAGTATTTT.

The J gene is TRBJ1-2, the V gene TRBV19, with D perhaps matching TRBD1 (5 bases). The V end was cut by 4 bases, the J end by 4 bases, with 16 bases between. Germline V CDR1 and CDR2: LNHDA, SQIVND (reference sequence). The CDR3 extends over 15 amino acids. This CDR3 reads CASSTNRLQLYGYTF. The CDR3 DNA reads TGTGCCAGTAGTACCAACAGGCTGCAACTCTATGGCTACACCTTC.

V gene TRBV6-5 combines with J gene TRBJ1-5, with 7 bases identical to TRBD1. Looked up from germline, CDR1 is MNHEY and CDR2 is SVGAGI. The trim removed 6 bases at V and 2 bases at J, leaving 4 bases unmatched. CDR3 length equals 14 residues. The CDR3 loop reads CASSQTGGNQPQHF. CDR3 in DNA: TGTGCCAGCAGCCAAACAGGGGGCAATCAGCCCCAGCATTTT.

The CDR3 DNA reads TGTGCCAGCAGCGTTCTACCGTCCTACGAGCAGTACTTC. Protein sequence: CASSVLPSYEQYF. The V and J genes are TRBV9 and TRBJ2-7; the D is unclear. The V end was cut by 2 bases, the J end by 1 base, with 7 bases between. Germline values: CDR1 SGDLS, CDR2 YYNGEE. CDR3 length: 13 residues.

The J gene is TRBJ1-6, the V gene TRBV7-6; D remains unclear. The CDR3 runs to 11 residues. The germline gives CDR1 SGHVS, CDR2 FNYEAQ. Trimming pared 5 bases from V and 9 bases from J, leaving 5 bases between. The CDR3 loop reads CASSEGSPLHF. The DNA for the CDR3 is TGTGCCAGCAGCGAGGGTTCACCCCTCCACTTT.

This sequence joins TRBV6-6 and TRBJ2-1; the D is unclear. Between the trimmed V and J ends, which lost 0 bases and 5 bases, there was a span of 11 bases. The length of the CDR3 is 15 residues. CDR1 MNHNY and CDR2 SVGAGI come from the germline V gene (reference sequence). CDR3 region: CASSYSAGWNNEQFF. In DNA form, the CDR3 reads TGTGCCAGCAGTTACTCGGCAGGATGGAACAATGAGCAGTTCTTC.

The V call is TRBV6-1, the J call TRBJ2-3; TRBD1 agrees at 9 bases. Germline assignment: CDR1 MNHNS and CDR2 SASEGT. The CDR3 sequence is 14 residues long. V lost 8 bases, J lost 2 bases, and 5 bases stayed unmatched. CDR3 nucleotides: TGTGCCAGCCAGGGACAGGGAATCACAGATACGCAGTATTTT. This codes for CASQGQGITDTQYF.

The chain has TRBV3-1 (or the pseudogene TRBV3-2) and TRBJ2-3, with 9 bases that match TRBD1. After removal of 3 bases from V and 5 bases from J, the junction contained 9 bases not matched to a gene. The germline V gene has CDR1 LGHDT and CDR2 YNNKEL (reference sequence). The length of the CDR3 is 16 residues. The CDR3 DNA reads TGTGCCAGCAGCCACACCGGGACAGGGATCATAGATACGCAGTATTTT. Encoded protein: CASSHTGTGIIDTQYF.

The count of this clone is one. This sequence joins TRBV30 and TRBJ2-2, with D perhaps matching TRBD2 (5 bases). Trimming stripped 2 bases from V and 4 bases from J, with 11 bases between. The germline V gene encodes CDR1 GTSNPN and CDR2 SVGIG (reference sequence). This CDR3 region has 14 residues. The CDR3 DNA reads TGTGCCTGGAGTTCGAGGGCGGGCACCGGGGAGCTGTTTTTT. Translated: CAWSSRAGTGELFF. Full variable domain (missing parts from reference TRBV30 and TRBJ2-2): SQTIHQWPATLVQPVGSPLSLECTVEGTSNPNLYWYRQAAGRGLQLLFYSVGIGQISSEVPQNLSASRPQDRQFILSSKKLLLSDSGFYLCAWSSRAGTGELFFGEGSRLTVL.

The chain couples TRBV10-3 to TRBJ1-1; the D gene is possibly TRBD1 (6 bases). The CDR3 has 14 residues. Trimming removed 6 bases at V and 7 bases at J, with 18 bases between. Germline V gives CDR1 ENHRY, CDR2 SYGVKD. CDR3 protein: CAISRGPAGGEAFF. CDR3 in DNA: TGTGCCATCAGCAGGGGTCCCGCGGGAGGTGAAGCTTTCTTT.

CDR3 nucleotide sequence: TGTGCCAGCAGCTTGGCATACGGGGACAGGAGACAACTGGGCTACACCTTC. As protein: CASSLAYGDRRQLGYTF. The chain has TRBV5-8 and TRBJ1-2; 8 bases align to TRBD1. After removal of 0 bases from V and 8 bases from J, the junction contained 15 bases not matched to a gene. Germline V gene data show CDR1 as SGHTS and CDR2 as YDEGEE. CDR3 size: 17 residues.

The CDR3 nucleotides read TGTGCCAGCAGTTTTTCTAGAAACGTCGGGGGGCGCGACACTGAAGCTTTCTTT. Translating it yields CASSFSRNVGGRDTEAFF. This rearrangement joins TRBV27 to TRBJ1-1; D is perhaps TRBD1 (6 bases). The CDR3 length is 18 residues. Trimming cost V 3 bases and J 3 bases, with 23 bases left between them. CDR1 is MNHEY and CDR2 is SMNVEV in the germline V gene (reference sequence).

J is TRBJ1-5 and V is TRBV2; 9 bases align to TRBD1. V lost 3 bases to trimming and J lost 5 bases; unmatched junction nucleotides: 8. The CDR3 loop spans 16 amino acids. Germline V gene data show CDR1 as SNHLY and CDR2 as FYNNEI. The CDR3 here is CASSDPGQGTDQPQHF. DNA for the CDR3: TGTGCCAGCAGTGACCCCGGACAGGGGACGGATCAGCCCCAGCATTTT.

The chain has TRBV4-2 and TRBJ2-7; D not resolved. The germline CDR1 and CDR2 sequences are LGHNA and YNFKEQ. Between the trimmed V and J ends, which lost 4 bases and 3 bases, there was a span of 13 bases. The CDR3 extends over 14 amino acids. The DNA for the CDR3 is TGTGCCAGCAGCCGTCAACATACTATCTACGAGCAGTACTTC. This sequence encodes CASSRQHTIYEQYF.

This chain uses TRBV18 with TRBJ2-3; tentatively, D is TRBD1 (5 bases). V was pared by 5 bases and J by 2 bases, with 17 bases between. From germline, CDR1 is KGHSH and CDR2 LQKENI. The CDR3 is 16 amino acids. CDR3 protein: CASSFGLQETTDTQYF. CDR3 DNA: TGTGCCAGCTCATTTGGGTTACAGGAGACCACAGATACGCAGTATTTT.

The CDR3 DNA is TGTGCCATCAGTGAGTTCGTGACAGGGGGGAATTCACCCCTCCACTTT. Encoded protein: CAISEFVTGGNSPLHF. The chain is built from TRBV10-3 and TRBJ1-6; 9 positions match TRBD1. CDR1 is ENHRY and CDR2 is SYGVKD in the germline V gene. V trimming: 1 base; J trimming: 7 bases; junction bases outside the gene matches: 5. The CDR3 length is 16 residues.

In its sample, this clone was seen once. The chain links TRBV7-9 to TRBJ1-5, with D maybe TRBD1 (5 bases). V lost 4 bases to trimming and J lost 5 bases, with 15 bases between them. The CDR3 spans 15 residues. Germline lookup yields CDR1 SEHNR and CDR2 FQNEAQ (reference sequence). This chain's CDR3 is CASSSGTGADQPQHF. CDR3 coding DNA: TGTGCCAGCAGCTCTGGTACAGGTGCGGATCAGCCCCAGCATTTT.

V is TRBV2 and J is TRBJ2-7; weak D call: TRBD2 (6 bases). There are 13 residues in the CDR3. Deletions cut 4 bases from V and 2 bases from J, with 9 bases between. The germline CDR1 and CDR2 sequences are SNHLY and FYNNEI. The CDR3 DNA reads TGTGCCAGCAGTGTGGGGAGGACCTACGAGCAGTACTTC. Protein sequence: CASSVGRTYEQYF.

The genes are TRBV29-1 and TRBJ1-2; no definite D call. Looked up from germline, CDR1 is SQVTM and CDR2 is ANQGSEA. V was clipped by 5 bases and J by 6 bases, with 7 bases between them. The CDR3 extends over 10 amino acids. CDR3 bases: TGCAGCGTTACAGAAGATGGCTACACCTTC. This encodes CSVTEDGYTF.

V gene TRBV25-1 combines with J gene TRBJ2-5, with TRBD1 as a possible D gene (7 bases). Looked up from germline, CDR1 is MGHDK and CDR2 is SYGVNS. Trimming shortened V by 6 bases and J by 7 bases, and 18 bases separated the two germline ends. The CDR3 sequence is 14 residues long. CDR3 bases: TGTGCCAGCAGCCAAACAGGGGTGGGGGGGACCCAGTACTTC. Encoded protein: CASSQTGVGGTQYF.

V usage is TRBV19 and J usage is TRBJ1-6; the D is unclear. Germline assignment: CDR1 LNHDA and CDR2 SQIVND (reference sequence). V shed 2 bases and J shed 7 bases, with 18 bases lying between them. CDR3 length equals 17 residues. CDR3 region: CASSILQGGRRNSPLHF. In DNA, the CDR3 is TGTGCCAGTAGTATACTCCAAGGAGGCCGCAGGAATTCACCCCTCCACTTT.

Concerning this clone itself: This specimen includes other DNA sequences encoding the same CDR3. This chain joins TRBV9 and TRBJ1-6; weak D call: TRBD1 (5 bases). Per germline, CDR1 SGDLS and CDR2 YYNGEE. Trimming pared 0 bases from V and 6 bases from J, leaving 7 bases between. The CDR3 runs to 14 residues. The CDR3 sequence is CASSVGQGNSPLHF. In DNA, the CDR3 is TGTGCCAGCAGCGTAGGGCAGGGTAATTCACCCCTCCACTTT.

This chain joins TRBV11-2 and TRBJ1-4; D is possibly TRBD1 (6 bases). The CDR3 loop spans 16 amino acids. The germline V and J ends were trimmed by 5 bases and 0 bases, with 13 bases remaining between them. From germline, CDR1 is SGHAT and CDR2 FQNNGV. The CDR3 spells CASSRRGGATNEKLFF. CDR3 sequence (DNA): TGTGCCAGCAGCCGACGAGGGGGTGCAACTAATGAAAAACTGTTTTTT.